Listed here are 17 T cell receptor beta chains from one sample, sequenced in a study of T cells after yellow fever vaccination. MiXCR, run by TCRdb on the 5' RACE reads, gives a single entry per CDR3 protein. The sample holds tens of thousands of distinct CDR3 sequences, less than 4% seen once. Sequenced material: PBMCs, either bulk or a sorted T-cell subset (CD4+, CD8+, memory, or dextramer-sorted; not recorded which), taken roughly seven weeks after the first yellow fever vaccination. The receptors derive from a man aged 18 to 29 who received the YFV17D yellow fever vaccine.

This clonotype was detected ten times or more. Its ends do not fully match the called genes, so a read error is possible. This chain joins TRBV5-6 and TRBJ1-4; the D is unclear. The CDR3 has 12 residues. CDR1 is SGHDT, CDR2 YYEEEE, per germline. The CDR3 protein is CASSLANAGKVF. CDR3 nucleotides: TGTGCCAGCAGCTTGGCCAACGCGGGCAAGGTTTTT.

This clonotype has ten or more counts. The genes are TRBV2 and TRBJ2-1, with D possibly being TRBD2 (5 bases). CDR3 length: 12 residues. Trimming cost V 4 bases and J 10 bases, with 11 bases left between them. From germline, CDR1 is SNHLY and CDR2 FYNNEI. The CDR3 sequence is CASSVRRAEQFF. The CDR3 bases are TGTGCCAGCAGTGTCCGGCGGGCAGAGCAGTTCTTC.

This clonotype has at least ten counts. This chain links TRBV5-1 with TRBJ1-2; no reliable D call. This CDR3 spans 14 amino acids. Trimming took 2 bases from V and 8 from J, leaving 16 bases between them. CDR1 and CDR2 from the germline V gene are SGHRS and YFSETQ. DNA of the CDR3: TGCGCCAGCAGCTTTGAGCTCCTTCAAGGGGGCTACACCTTC. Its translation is CASSFELLQGGYTF.

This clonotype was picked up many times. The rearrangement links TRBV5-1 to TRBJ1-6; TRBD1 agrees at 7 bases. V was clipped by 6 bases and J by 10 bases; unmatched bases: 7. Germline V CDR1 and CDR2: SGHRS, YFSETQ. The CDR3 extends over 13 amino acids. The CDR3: CASTYRGGSPLHF. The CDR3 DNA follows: TGCGCCAGCACCTACAGGGGAGGCTCACCCCTCCACTTT.

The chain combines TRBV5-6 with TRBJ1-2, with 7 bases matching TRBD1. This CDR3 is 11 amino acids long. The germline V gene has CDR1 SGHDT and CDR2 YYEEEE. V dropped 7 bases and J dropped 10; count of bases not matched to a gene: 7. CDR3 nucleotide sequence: TGTGCCAGCGGCCCCGGGACAGCCTACACCTTC. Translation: CASGPGTAYTF.

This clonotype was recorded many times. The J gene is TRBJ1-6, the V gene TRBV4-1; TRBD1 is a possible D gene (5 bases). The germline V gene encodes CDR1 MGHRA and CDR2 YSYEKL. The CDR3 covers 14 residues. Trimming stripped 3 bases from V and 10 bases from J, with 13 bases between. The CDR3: CASSHPGWSSPLHF. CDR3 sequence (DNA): TGCGCCAGCAGCCACCCAGGGTGGAGCTCACCCCTCCACTTT.

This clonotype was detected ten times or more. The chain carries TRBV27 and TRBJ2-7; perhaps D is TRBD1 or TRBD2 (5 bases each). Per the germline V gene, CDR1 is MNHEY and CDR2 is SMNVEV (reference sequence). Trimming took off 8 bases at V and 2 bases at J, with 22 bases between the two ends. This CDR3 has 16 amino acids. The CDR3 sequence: CASRLERDGRTYEQYV. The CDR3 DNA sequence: TGTGCCAGCCGACTTGAAAGGGACGGAAGAACCTACGAGCAGTACGTC.

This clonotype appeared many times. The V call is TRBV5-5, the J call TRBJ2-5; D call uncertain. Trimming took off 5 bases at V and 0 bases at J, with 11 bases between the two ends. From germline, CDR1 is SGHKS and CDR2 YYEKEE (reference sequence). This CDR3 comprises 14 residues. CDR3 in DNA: TGTGCCAGCAGGAACCTGTTAAACCAAGAGACCCAGTACTTC. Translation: CASRNLLNQETQYF.

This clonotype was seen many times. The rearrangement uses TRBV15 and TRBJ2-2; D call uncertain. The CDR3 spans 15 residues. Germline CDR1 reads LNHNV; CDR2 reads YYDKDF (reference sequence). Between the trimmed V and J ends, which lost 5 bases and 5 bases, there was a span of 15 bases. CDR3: CATSPRPRPTGELFF. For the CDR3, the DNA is TGTGCCACCAGCCCAAGACCTAGACCTACCGGGGAGCTGTTTTTT.

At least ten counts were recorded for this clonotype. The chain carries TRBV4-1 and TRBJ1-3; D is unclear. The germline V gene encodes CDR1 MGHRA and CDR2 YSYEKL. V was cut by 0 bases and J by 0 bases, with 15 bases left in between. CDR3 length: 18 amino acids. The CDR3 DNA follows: TGCGCCAGCAGCCAAGATCACGGCAGGACTACCTCTGGAAACACCATATATTTT. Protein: CASSQDHGRTTSGNTIYF.

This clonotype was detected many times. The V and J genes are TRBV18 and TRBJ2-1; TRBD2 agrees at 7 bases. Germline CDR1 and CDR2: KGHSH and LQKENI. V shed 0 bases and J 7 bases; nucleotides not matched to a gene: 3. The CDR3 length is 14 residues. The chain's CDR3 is CASSPPRGVNEQFF. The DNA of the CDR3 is TGTGCCAGCTCACCACCCCGGGGGGTGAATGAGCAGTTCTTC.

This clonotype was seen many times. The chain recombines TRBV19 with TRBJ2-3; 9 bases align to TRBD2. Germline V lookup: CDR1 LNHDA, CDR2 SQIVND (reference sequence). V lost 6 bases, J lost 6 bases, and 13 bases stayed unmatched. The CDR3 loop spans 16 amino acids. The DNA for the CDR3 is TGTGCCAGTAGAGAGGCGGCGGGGGGGGGTAGCGATACGCAGTATTTT. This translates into CASREAAGGGSDTQYF.

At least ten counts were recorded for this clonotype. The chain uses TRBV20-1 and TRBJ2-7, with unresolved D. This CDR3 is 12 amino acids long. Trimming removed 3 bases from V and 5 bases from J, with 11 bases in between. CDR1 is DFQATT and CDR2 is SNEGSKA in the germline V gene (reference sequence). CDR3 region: CSARRQINEQYF. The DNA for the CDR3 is TGCAGTGCTAGGCGCCAAATCAACGAGCAGTACTTC.

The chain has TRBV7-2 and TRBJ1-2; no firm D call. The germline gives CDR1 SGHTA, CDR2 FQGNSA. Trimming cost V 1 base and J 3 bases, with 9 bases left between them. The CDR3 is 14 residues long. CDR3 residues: CASSLGTLDYGYTF. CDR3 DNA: TGTGCCAGCAGCTTAGGTACTCTGGACTATGGCTACACCTTC.

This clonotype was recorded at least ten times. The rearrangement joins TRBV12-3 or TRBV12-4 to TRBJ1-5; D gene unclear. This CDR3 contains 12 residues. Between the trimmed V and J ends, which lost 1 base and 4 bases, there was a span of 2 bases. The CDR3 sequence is CASSLGNQPQHF. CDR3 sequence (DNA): TGTGCCAGCAGTTTAGGGAATCAGCCCCAGCATTTT.

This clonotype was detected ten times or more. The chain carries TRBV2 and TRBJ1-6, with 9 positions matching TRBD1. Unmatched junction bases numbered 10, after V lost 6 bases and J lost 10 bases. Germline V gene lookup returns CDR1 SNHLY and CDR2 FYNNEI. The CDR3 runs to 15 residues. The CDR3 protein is CASRKDRGWGSPLHF. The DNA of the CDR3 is TGTGCCAGCAGGAAAGACAGGGGGTGGGGATCACCCCTCCACTTT.

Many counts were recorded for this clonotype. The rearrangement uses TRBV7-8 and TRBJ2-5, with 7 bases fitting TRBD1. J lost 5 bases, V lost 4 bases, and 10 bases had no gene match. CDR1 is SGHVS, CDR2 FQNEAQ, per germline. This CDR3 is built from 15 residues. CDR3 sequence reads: CASSSGRGRVETQYF. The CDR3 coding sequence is TGTGCCAGCAGCTCCGGTAGGGGGCGCGTGGAGACCCAGTACTTC.